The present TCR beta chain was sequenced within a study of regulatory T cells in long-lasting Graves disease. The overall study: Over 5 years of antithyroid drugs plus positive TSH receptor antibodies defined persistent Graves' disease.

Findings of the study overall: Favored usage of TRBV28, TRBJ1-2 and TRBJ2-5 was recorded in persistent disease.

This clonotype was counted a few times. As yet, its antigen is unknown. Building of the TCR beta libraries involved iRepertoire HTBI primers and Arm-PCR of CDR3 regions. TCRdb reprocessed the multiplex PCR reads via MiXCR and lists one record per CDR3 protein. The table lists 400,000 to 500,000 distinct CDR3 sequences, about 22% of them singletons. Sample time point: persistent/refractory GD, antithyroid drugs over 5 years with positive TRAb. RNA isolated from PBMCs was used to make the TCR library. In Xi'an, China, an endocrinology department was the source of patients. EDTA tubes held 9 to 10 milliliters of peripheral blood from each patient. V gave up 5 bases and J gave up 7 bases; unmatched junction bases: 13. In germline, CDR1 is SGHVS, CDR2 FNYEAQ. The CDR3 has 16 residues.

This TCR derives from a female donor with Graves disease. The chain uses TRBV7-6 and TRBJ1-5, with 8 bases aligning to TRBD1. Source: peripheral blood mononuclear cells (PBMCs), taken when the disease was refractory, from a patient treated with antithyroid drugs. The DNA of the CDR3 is TGTGCCAGCAGCCCCGGGGCGGACAGGGTAGGCCAGCCCCAGCATTTT. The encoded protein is CASSPGADRVGQPQHF.